The T cell receptor beta chain described here comes from a study of cytomegalovirus exposure and HLA in healthy donors. About the study: Researchers previously reported finding fewer than 120 million unique TCR beta sequences from about 170 million T cells. Study results and limitations: Three CMV-associated chains proved CMV antigen-specific in vitro. Being indistinguishable, some V segments were excluded, TRBV6-2 and TRBV6-3 among them.

Healthy bone marrow donors supplied every sample. A multiplex PCR was run with 60 Vbeta primers and 13 Jbeta primers. Sequenced by immunoSEQ multiplex PCR; TCRdb stores in-frame clones only, minus some. The table includes 130,000 or so clones, about 81% detected once. CDR1 and CDR2 from the germline V gene are LNHDA and SQIVND (reference sequence). V lost 10 bases to trimming and J lost 5 bases, with 14 bases between them. The CDR3 extends over 12 amino acids. Details on this clone: What it binds is unknown.

Sample: PBMCs. The clonotype was recovered from a man in his forties in good health and CMV-seronegative. The gene calls are TRBV19 and TRBJ1-2, with a possible D match to TRBD1 (5 bases). The CDR3, as DNA: TGTGCCACCCAATCGGGGGGGTATGGCTACACCTTC. Protein sequence: CATQSGGYGYTF.